Listed below are T cell receptor beta chains from one sample, sequenced in a study of blood T cell repertoires in COVID-19. Method: immunoSEQ multiplex PCR; TCRdb's copy keeps in-frame clones and lacks some. The sample contains about 480,000 clones, 89% of which appear only once. Sample: peripheral blood. The receptors originated from a man aged 18 to 29 with COVID-19, enrolled during active disease. The CDR3 runs from the conserved cysteine through the conserved F or W. A D gene is named only where the DNA matches it firmly. Expanded clones are given a class, and other clones once, few, many or no size at all.

V gene	D gene	clone size	J gene	CDR3 DNA	CDR3 protein
TRBV6-5	TRBD1	NA	TRBJ1-6	TGTGCCAGCAGTTACTCCGGGGGGACAGGGGATTCACCCCTCCACTTT	CASSYSGGTGDSPLHF
TRBV10-1	TRBD2	NA	TRBJ2-7	TGCGCCAGCAGTGAGTCTAGCGGGAGGCGTTACGAGCAGTACTTC	CASSESSGRRYEQYF
TRBV6-5	TRBD2	NA	TRBJ2-7	TGTGCCAGCAGTTACGCCTCGGCTAGCGGGAGCCACGAGCAGTACTTC	CASSYASASGSHEQYF
TRBV7-9	NA	NA	TRBJ1-1	TGTGCCAGCAGCCACAACACGGGCACTGAAGCTTTCTTT	CASSHNTGTEAFF
TRBV11-2	NA	NA	TRBJ2-1	TGTGCCAGCAGCTTAATTGTGGGGGCGCACTACAATGAGCAGTTCTTC	CASSLIVGAHYNEQFF
TRBV7-9	TRBD1	NA	TRBJ2-5	TGTGCCAGCAGCTCGGCAGGGACAGAAGGGACCCAGTACTTC	CASSSAGTEGTQYF
TRBV4-1	TRBD1	NA	TRBJ1-2	TGCGCCAGCAGCCAGCCCGGACAGGGCAGGTACTATGGCTACACCTTC	CASSQPGQGRYYGYTF
TRBV6-5	TRBD1	NA	TRBJ2-7	TGTGCCAGCAGTCCCCGGACAGGGGACGAGCAGTACTTC	CASSPRTGDEQYF
TRBV5-1	NA	NA	TRBJ2-5	TGCGCCAGCAGCTTGGATCCCCATCAAGAGACCCAGTACTTC	CASSLDPHQETQYF
TRBV25-1	NA	NA	TRBJ2-1	TGTGCCAGCAGTGAATGGAGTTACGATGAGCAGTTCTTC	CASSEWSYDEQFF
TRBV25-1	NA	NA	TRBJ2-7	TGTGCCAGCAGCGAGGACTCGACGGGCTACGAGCAGTACTTC	CASSEDSTGYEQYF
TRBV7-9	NA	NA	TRBJ2-7	TGTGCCAGCAGCCCCCCCGGGAGCACCTACGAGCAGTACTTC	CASSPPGSTYEQYF
TRBV5-4	TRBD1	NA	TRBJ1-5	TGTGCCAGCAGCTCGGAAGACAGGGGGAATCATAGCAATCAGCCCCAGCATTTT	CASSSEDRGNHSNQPQHF
TRBV5-1	TRBD1	NA	TRBJ2-7	TGCGCCAGCAGAATCTCCGGACAGGGGGCGAAATACGAGCAGTACTTC	CASRISGQGAKYEQYF
TRBV5-1	NA	NA	TRBJ1-2	TGCGCCAGCAGCGAGAGTCTTTCTAACTATGGCTACACCTTC	CASSESLSNYGYTF
TRBV5-4	TRBD1	NA	TRBJ1-3	TGTGCCAGCAGCCCAGGGGGGACTGGAAACACCATATATTTT	CASSPGGTGNTIYF
TRBV19	NA	NA	TRBJ1-3	TGTGCCAGTAGTGTGGGCGCTATCTCTGGAAACACCATATATTTT	CASSVGAISGNTIYF
TRBV5-4	NA	few	TRBJ2-7	TGTGCCAGCAGCCCACCGTCACTAGACGAGCAGTACTTC	CASSPPSLDEQYF
TRBV5-6	NA	NA	TRBJ2-2	TGTGCCAGCAGCTTGGGGAGGTCCCGGGAGCTGTTTTTT	CASSLGRSRELFF
TRBV19	TRBD2	NA	TRBJ2-1	TGTGCCAGTAGTGCCGGGACTAGCGGGGGGGTACGGCGGAATGAGCAGTTCTTC	CASSAGTSGGVRRNEQFF
TRBV27	NA	NA	TRBJ1-5	TGTGCCAGCAGTTTCCAGGGGACCTATCAGCCCCAGCATTTT	CASSFQGTYQPQHF
TRBV6-1	NA	NA	TRBJ1-6	TGTGCCAGCAGTGAGACACTCTATAATTCACCCCTCCACTTT	CASSETLYNSPLHF
TRBV11-2	TRBD1	NA	TRBJ1-2	TGTGCCAGCAGCAAGCAGACGGGACAGACTAACTATGGCTACACCTTC	CASSKQTGQTNYGYTF
TRBV5-1	NA	NA	TRBJ1-1	TGCGCCAGCAGCTTGCAGGGGACGAACACTGAAGCTTTCTTT	CASSLQGTNTEAFF
TRBV19	NA	NA	TRBJ2-7	TGTGCCAGTAGTATGGGGTCCCTGGACAGTGTCTACGAGCAGTACTTC	CASSMGSLDSVYEQYF
TRBV5-4	TRBD2	once	TRBJ2-2	TGTGCCAGCAGCCCCGGGACTAGGGTTACGGTCACCGGGGAGCTGTTTTTT	CASSPGTRVTVTGELFF
TRBV2	NA	once	TRBJ2-3	TGTGCCAGCAGTTTCCGGTACCCTCAGGGGGATACGCAGTATTTT	CASSFRYPQGDTQYF
TRBV14	NA	once	TRBJ2-7	TGTGCCAGCAGCTTTAAACTGCACTACGAGCAGTACTTC	CASSFKLHYEQYF
TRBV7-6	TRBD2	once	TRBJ2-3	TGTGCCAGCAGCCAAACAGCGGGGGGGCCGGGTACGCAGTATTTT	CASSQTAGGPGTQYF
TRBV19	NA	NA	TRBJ2-4	TGTGCCAGTAGTGAAGGGGAACTAGCCAAAAACATTCAGTACTTC	CASSEGELAKNIQYF
TRBV3-1/TRBV3-2	NA	NA	TRBJ2-1	TGTGCCAGCAGCCAAGGGGTTCCGGGGAGCACCTACAATGAGCAGTTCTTC	CASSQGVPGSTYNEQFF
TRBV12-3/TRBV12-4	NA	NA	TRBJ1-1	TGTGCCAGCAGAGGGAGACAGAACACTGAAGCTTTCTTT	CASRGRQNTEAFF
TRBV28	NA	NA	TRBJ1-2	TGTGCCAGCAGGGGCCGGGGATATGGCTACACCTTC	CASRGRGYGYTF
TRBV19	TRBD1	NA	TRBJ2-7	TGTGCCAGTAGTATTCGTGGACAGGGGGCGTACGAGCAGTACTTC	CASSIRGQGAYEQYF
TRBV11-2	NA	NA	TRBJ2-3	TGTGCCAGCAGCCGCGGGGCCGTCGGCCGGGATACGCAGTATTTT	CASSRGAVGRDTQYF